This TCR beta chain was observed in a study of vaccination effects on CD4 cells after COVID-19. Across the study: A median of 72 days separated the second dose and sampling.

Germline V gene lookup returns CDR1 SGHNT and CDR2 YENEEA. This CDR3 contains 16 residues. Between the trimmed V and J ends, which lost 5 bases and 3 bases, there was a span of 19 bases. A remark on this clone: Antigen unknown.

After expansion with viral peptide pools in the ViraFEST assay, antigen-specific CD4+ T cells were sequenced. With about ten days of culture completed, CD4+ T cells were isolated. Everyone in the study got two shots of either the BNT162b2 or mRNA-1273 vaccine. None of the vaccinated had previously contracted SARS-CoV-2, and their nucleocapsid antibodies tested negative. Around 2 million PBMC were placed in each well, which was supplemented with 10 IU/ml IL-2 and around 9.5 ug/ml peptides. The study, taken as a whole, reports: Pronounced clonal contraction occurred in clones induced by infection and by vaccine late after vaccination.

The data were produced by immunoSEQ multiplex PCR, yet TCRdb's version contains in-frame clones alone and is incomplete. The repertoire holds about 28,000 clones, with over 70% as singletons. The specimen was CD4+ T cells from PBMCs cultured with HCoV-NL63 spike peptides, collected after COVID-19 vaccination. This clonotype was sampled from a human donor who received a COVID-19 vaccine. The gene calls are TRBV11-3 and TRBJ1-1; unclear D gene. Written as DNA, the CDR3 is TGTGCCAGCAGCCCCGGTCGGGGTGGGCGCGACACTGAAGCTTTCTTT. It translates to CASSPGRGGRDTEAFF.